A few counts support the clone carrying this T cell receptor (beta chain). The record originates from a study of blood T cell repertoires in COVID-19. Study-level information: Samples came from the United States, Italy and Spain, spanning acute and convalescent COVID-19. Sources were T cells, B-cell-depleted T cells, or PBMCs; the material itself was cDNA or gDNA.

In the authors' workflow: Using reference gene primer amplification, nucleated cell counts were estimated. Profiled with immunoSEQ multiplex PCR; TCRdb holds only in-frame clones, not every one. Clone size and V and J calls were adopted from that table, with D and trimming inferred from the DNA. The repertoire holds over 200,000 clones, with around 90% as singletons. Germline V gene sequence: CDR1 SNHLY, CDR2 FYNNEI. This CDR3 contains 13 residues. V was shortened by 2 bases and J by 2 bases, with 7 bases between the two germline ends. This receptor was obtained from a man between 60 and 75 years old who had recovered from COVID-19. Sequenced material: peripheral blood. V usage is TRBV2 and J usage is TRBJ2-7; D is possibly TRBD2 (5 bases). The CDR3: CASSEPGTYEQYF. CDR3 bases: TGTGCCAGCAGTGAACCGGGGACCTACGAGCAGTACTTC.